The T cell receptor (beta chain) under discussion was sequenced for a study of T cell repertoires in cytomegalovirus infection. TCRdb itself ran the reads through MiXCR, one entry per CDR3 protein. The sample carries hundreds of thousands of distinct CDR3 sequences, more than 8% recorded once. V was shortened by 0 bases and J by 7 bases, with 9 bases between the two germline ends. The V gene's germline CDR1 is LNHNV and CDR2 YYDKDF (reference sequence). The CDR3 length is 14 residues. Ten or more counts support this clonotype. The material sequenced was PBMCs. The chain uses TRBV15 and TRBJ2-2; tentative D call: TRBD2 (5 bases). The sequence was obtained from a human donor in good health (CMV status not recorded). Some clones in this sample may be carry-over from other donors' samples. Here the CDR3 DNA reads TGTGCCACCAGCAGAGATCGCGGGCGCGGGGAGCTGTTTTTT. Residues: CATSRDRGRGELFF.